The rows below give T cell receptor beta chains drawn from one sample of a study of blood T cell repertoires in COVID-19. The method was immunoSEQ multiplex PCR; TCRdb's version includes in-frame clones alone and lacks a portion of them. The table includes over 200,000 clones, 65% to 85% detected once. The specimen sequenced was peripheral blood. The source of these receptors is a man older than 75 with acute or convalescent COVID-19. Each CDR3 is given with its conserved first and last residue. Each record gives: J gene, V gene, clone size, D gene, CDR3 protein, CDR3 DNA. The D gene is left open where the match is weak. The size of a clone is reported for some rows only, either as once, few or many, or as a class for expanded clones.

j_gene: TRBJ1-6
v_gene: TRBV6-5
abundance: NA
d_gene: NA
CDR3aa: CASRSGQVINSPLHF
CDR3nt: TGTGCCAGCAGGTCTGGCCAGGTTATTAATTCACCCCTCCACTTT

j_gene: TRBJ2-3
v_gene: TRBV5-6
abundance: NA
d_gene: NA
CDR3aa: CASSLGPVPDTQYF
CDR3nt: TGTGCCAGCAGCTTGGGGCCAGTCCCTGATACGCAGTATTTT

j_gene: TRBJ1-2
v_gene: TRBV4-1
abundance: NA
d_gene: NA
CDR3aa: CASSQERGFGYGYTF
CDR3nt: TGCGCCAGCAGCCAAGAGAGGGGGTTTGGCTATGGCTACACCTTC

j_gene: TRBJ1-6
v_gene: TRBV30
abundance: NA
d_gene: NA
CDR3aa: CAWSVAGNSPLHF
CDR3nt: TGTGCCTGGAGTGTTGCAGGGAACTCACCCCTCCACTTT

j_gene: TRBJ2-7
v_gene: TRBV5-1
abundance: few
d_gene: NA
CDR3aa: CASSLLTGEGEQYF
CDR3nt: TGCGCCAGCAGCTTGTTAACGGGTGAGGGCGAGCAGTACTTC

j_gene: TRBJ2-1
v_gene: TRBV6-5
abundance: NA
d_gene: TRBD2
CDR3aa: CASRTSGALWDEQFF
CDR3nt: TGTGCCAGCAGGACTAGCGGGGCCCTTTGGGATGAGCAGTTCTTC

j_gene: TRBJ1-1
v_gene: TRBV7-9
abundance: NA
d_gene: NA
CDR3aa: CASSFTGFSGTEAFF
CDR3nt: TGTGCCAGCAGCTTTACGGGATTTAGCGGCACTGAAGCTTTCTTT

j_gene: TRBJ2-3
v_gene: TRBV25-1
abundance: few
d_gene: NA
CDR3aa: CASSEYGTSSTDTQYF
CDR3nt: TGTGCCAGCAGTGAATACGGGACAAGTAGCACAGATACGCAGTATTTT

j_gene: TRBJ2-1
v_gene: TRBV18
abundance: NA
d_gene: TRBD2
CDR3aa: CASSPRRGGEQFF
CDR3nt: TGTGCCAGCTCACCACGTCGGGGGGGTGAGCAGTTCTTC

j_gene: TRBJ2-5
v_gene: TRBV4-1
abundance: NA
d_gene: TRBD2
CDR3aa: CASSQGLAGGQETQYF
CDR3nt: TGCGCCAGCAGCCAAGGCCTAGCGGGGGGGCAAGAGACCCAGTACTTC

j_gene: TRBJ1-5
v_gene: TRBV27
abundance: NA
d_gene: NA
CDR3aa: CASSFRGSGNQPQHF
CDR3nt: TGTGCCAGCAGTTTTAGGGGATCCGGCAATCAGCCCCAGCATTTT

j_gene: TRBJ2-7
v_gene: TRBV24-1
abundance: once
d_gene: TRBD2
CDR3aa: CATSSGRVGYEQYF
CDR3nt: TGTGCCACCAGTAGCGGGAGGGTTGGGTACGAGCAGTACTTC

j_gene: TRBJ2-2
v_gene: TRBV19
abundance: NA
d_gene: TRBD2
CDR3aa: CATQEPGTSFSGELFF
CDR3nt: TGTGCCACTCAGGAGCCAGGGACTAGCTTTAGCGGGGAGCTGTTTTTT

j_gene: TRBJ2-7
v_gene: TRBV11-2
abundance: NA
d_gene: TRBD1
CDR3aa: CASSLDRVGEQYF
CDR3nt: TGTGCCAGCAGCTTGGACAGGGTTGGTGAGCAGTACTTC

j_gene: TRBJ1-2
v_gene: TRBV19
abundance: NA
d_gene: TRBD1
CDR3aa: CASSIDGTGGVRGYTF
CDR3nt: TGTGCCAGTAGTATAGATGGGACAGGGGGCGTTCGTGGCTACACCTTC

j_gene: TRBJ1-6
v_gene: TRBV7-8
abundance: NA
d_gene: TRBD1
CDR3aa: CASSLGRTGGLRAPLHF
CDR3nt: TGTGCCAGCAGCTTAGGCAGGACAGGGGGCCTCCGTGCACCCCTCCACTTT

j_gene: TRBJ1-6
v_gene: TRBV5-6
abundance: NA
d_gene: NA
CDR3aa: CASSPNGEAPNSPLHF
CDR3nt: TGTGCCAGCAGCCCCAACGGCGAGGCCCCAAATTCACCCCTCCACTTT

j_gene: TRBJ1-2
v_gene: TRBV7-9
abundance: NA
d_gene: TRBD1
CDR3aa: CASSQSRQGLYGYTF
CDR3nt: TGTGCCAGCAGCCAATCCAGACAGGGCCTTTATGGCTACACCTTC

j_gene: TRBJ2-7
v_gene: TRBV5-1
abundance: NA
d_gene: NA
CDR3aa: CASSLTGKSSYEQYF
CDR3nt: TGCGCCAGCAGCTTGACAGGCAAAAGCTCCTACGAGCAGTACTTC

j_gene: TRBJ2-2
v_gene: TRBV5-6
abundance: NA
d_gene: NA
CDR3aa: CASSLAGTNTGELFF
CDR3nt: TGTGCCAGCAGCTTGGCAGGGACAAACACCGGGGAGCTGTTTTTT

j_gene: TRBJ2-7
v_gene: TRBV5-5
abundance: NA
d_gene: NA
CDR3aa: CASSLSGVSYEQYF
CDR3nt: TGTGCCAGCAGCTTATCCGGGGTTTCCTACGAGCAGTACTTC

j_gene: TRBJ2-1
v_gene: TRBV24-1
abundance: NA
d_gene: TRBD2
CDR3aa: CATSGAGYYNEQFF
CDR3nt: TGTGCCACCAGTGGAGCGGGGTATTACAATGAGCAGTTCTTC

j_gene: TRBJ2-1
v_gene: TRBV28
abundance: NA
d_gene: NA
CDR3aa: CAIRRGAMDNEQFF
CDR3nt: TGTGCCATTAGGCGGGGCGCTATGGACAATGAGCAGTTCTTC

j_gene: TRBJ2-7
v_gene: TRBV27
abundance: few
d_gene: TRBD1
CDR3aa: CASSFRDRTYEQYF
CDR3nt: TGTGCCAGCAGTTTTCGGGACAGAACCTACGAGCAGTACTTC

j_gene: TRBJ2-7
v_gene: TRBV7-3
abundance: NA
d_gene: NA
CDR3aa: CASSLQRASEQYF
CDR3nt: TGTGCCAGCAGCTTGCAGAGGGCTAGCGAGCAGTACTTC

j_gene: TRBJ2-1
v_gene: TRBV2
abundance: NA
d_gene: TRBD1
CDR3aa: CASSATGTEIYNEQFF
CDR3nt: TGTGCCAGCAGCGCAACCGGGACAGAGATATACAATGAGCAGTTCTTC

j_gene: TRBJ2-1
v_gene: TRBV5-1
abundance: NA
d_gene: TRBD2
CDR3aa: CASSRGGAGYNEQFF
CDR3nt: TGCGCCAGCAGCCGCGGGGGGGCCGGCTACAATGAGCAGTTCTTC

j_gene: TRBJ1-5
v_gene: TRBV7-2
abundance: NA
d_gene: TRBD1
CDR3aa: CASSLGGQGNQPQHF
CDR3nt: TGTGCCAGCAGCTTAGGGGGACAGGGCAATCAGCCCCAGCATTTT

j_gene: TRBJ2-7
v_gene: TRBV5-1
abundance: NA
d_gene: NA
CDR3aa: CASSLDGLGYEQYF
CDR3nt: TGCGCCAGCAGCTTGGATGGGCTGGGCTACGAGCAGTACTTC

j_gene: TRBJ1-1
v_gene: TRBV5-1
abundance: NA
d_gene: NA
CDR3aa: CASSLGRGMTEAFF
CDR3nt: TGCGCCAGCAGCTTGGGTAGGGGTATGACTGAAGCTTTCTTT

j_gene: TRBJ1-6
v_gene: TRBV5-1
abundance: few
d_gene: TRBD1
CDR3aa: CASSRDRENSPLHF
CDR3nt: TGCGCCAGCAGCCGGGACAGGGAGAATTCACCCCTCCACTTT

j_gene: TRBJ2-2
v_gene: TRBV18
abundance: NA
d_gene: NA
CDR3aa: CASSLLKSLDSGELFF
CDR3nt: TGTGCCAGCTCGCTCCTGAAGAGCTTGGACTCCGGGGAGCTGTTTTTT

j_gene: TRBJ1-1
v_gene: TRBV10-3
abundance: NA
d_gene: NA
CDR3aa: CAISETGWTEAFF
CDR3nt: TGTGCCATCAGTGAAACAGGGTGGACTGAAGCTTTCTTT

j_gene: TRBJ2-1
v_gene: TRBV5-1
abundance: NA
d_gene: NA
CDR3aa: CASSLHRGSYNEQFF
CDR3nt: TGCGCCAGCAGCTTGCACCGGGGGTCCTACAATGAGCAGTTCTTC

j_gene: TRBJ1-1
v_gene: TRBV6-1
abundance: NA
d_gene: NA
CDR3aa: CASSEASGVRTEAFF
CDR3nt: TGTGCCAGCAGTGAAGCATCCGGGGTTCGGACTGAAGCTTTCTTT

j_gene: TRBJ2-3
v_gene: TRBV4-2
abundance: NA
d_gene: TRBD2
CDR3aa: CASSQEGGSRNTQYF
CDR3nt: TGTGCCAGCAGCCAAGAAGGCGGGAGTAGAAATACGCAGTATTTT

j_gene: TRBJ1-5
v_gene: TRBV19
abundance: NA
d_gene: TRBD1
CDR3aa: CATGTDRQPQHF
CDR3nt: TGTGCCACAGGGACAGATCGTCAGCCCCAGCATTTT

j_gene: TRBJ2-2
v_gene: TRBV2
abundance: NA
d_gene: NA
CDR3aa: CASQGRAANTGELFF
CDR3nt: TGTGCATCCCAGGGGAGGGCCGCGAACACCGGGGAGCTGTTTTTT

j_gene: TRBJ1-4
v_gene: TRBV15
abundance: NA
d_gene: TRBD1
CDR3aa: CATSRDRVIGPNEKLFF
CDR3nt: TGTGCCACCAGCCGGGACAGGGTTATCGGGCCTAATGAAAAACTGTTTTTT

j_gene: TRBJ2-7
v_gene: TRBV6-6
abundance: once
d_gene: NA
CDR3aa: CASSYSWAEQYF
CDR3nt: TGTGCCAGCAGTTACTCATGGGCCGAGCAGTACTTC

j_gene: TRBJ1-1
v_gene: TRBV12-3/TRBV12-4
abundance: once
d_gene: NA
CDR3aa: CASSFRLSSAFF
CDR3nt: TGTGCCAGCAGTTTCCGCCTATCTTCTGCTTTCTTT

j_gene: TRBJ2-1
v_gene: TRBV30
abundance: NA
d_gene: TRBD2
CDR3aa: CACLLAGVRREQFF
CDR3nt: TGTGCCTGTTTACTAGCGGGAGTACGTCGTGAGCAGTTCTTC

j_gene: TRBJ2-1
v_gene: TRBV11-2
abundance: NA
d_gene: NA
CDR3aa: CASSLVGGAINEQFF
CDR3nt: TGTGCCAGCAGCTTAGTTGGGGGGGCCATCAATGAGCAGTTCTTC

j_gene: TRBJ2-2
v_gene: TRBV4-1
abundance: NA
d_gene: TRBD1
CDR3aa: CASSQAPGQGVPTGELFF
CDR3nt: TGCGCCAGCAGCCAAGCTCCGGGACAGGGGGTCCCCACCGGGGAGCTGTTTTTT